Listed below are T cell receptor beta chains from one sample, sequenced in a study of cytomegalovirus exposure and HLA in healthy donors. The data were produced by immunoSEQ multiplex PCR, yet TCRdb's version contains in-frame clones alone and is incomplete. The sample has under 200,000 clones, about 80% seen once. The sample consisted of PBMCs. The receptors here all came from a man between 18 and 35 years old in good health and CMV-seropositive. The CDR3 runs from the conserved cysteine through the conserved F or W. D genes are given only for firm matches. The size field is filled for only some rows; it gives once, few, many or a size class.

>-|TRBJ2-7|-|TRBV9
TGTGCCAGCAGCGTGGAGGGGATCGACTCCTACGAGCAGTACTTC
CASSVEGIDSYEQYF
>-|TRBJ1-1|-|TRBV6-1
TGTGCCAGCAGTGAGATGGGGCAGGGCACAAACGAAGCTTTCTTT
CASSEMGQGTNEAFF
>-|TRBJ1-1|-|TRBV5-5
TGTGCCAGCAGCTTCGGGGGGTTGTTCACTGAAGCTTTCTTT
CASSFGGLFTEAFF
>-|TRBJ1-2|-|TRBV19
TGTGCCAGTAGTATAGGCCTAAGCGGGGACGGCTACACCTTC
CASSIGLSGDGYTF
>-|TRBJ2-7|TRBD2|TRBV5-4
TGTGCCAGCAGCTTGGTGGGACTAGCGGGAGGCAAGAGGTACGAGCAGTACTTC
CASSLVGLAGGKRYEQYF
>-|TRBJ2-7|-|TRBV11-2
TGTGCCAGCAGCGCAATTCCCTACGAGCAGTACTTC
CASSAIPYEQYF
>-|TRBJ2-2|TRBD1|TRBV5-6
TGTGCCAGCAGCTTGGAGTTGGGACAGGGCGGCACCGGGGAGCTGTTTTTT
CASSLELGQGGTGELFF
>-|TRBJ2-1|-|TRBV27
TGTGCCAGCAGCCAACGACCCCCAGGGGCGGACATCTCCTACAATGAGCAGTTCTTC
CASSQRPPGADISYNEQFF
>few|TRBJ2-7|TRBD1|TRBV2
TGTGCCAGCAGTGAATACCTGCTGCGACAGGGGGCCTACGAGCAGTACTTC
CASSEYLLRQGAYEQYF
>-|TRBJ1-1|-|TRBV7-9
TGTGCCAGCTCCGGGGGGGGCGGCACTGAAGCTTTCTTT
CASSGGGGTEAFF
>-|TRBJ2-7|-|TRBV6-6
TGTGCCAGCGGAAAAACTAGCCGATTTTACGAGCAGTACTTC
CASGKTSRFYEQYF
>-|TRBJ1-5|-|TRBV29-1
TGCAGCGTTGGGGAGGATACCTTAAGGCCCCAGCATTTT
CSVGEDTLRPQHF
>-|TRBJ1-5|-|TRBV18
TGTGCCAGCTCACCACCGGCCGGGCGGGGTCAGCCCCAGCATTTT
CASSPPAGRGQPQHF
>few|TRBJ2-1|TRBD2|TRBV4-3
TGCGCCAGCAGCCAATCGGGACTAGCGGAGGCGGATGAGCAGTTCTTC
CASSQSGLAEADEQFF
>-|TRBJ1-5|TRBD1|TRBV19
TGTGCCAGTAGCCAGGGACAGGCCACAGGGCCCCAGCATTTT
CASSQGQATGPQHF
>-|TRBJ2-6|TRBD1|TRBV6-1
TGTGCCAGCAGTGAATTCCGGGACAGGGGTACTGGGGCCAACGGCCTGACTTTC
CASSEFRDRGTGANGLTF
>-|TRBJ2-7|TRBD1|TRBV7-9
TGTGCCAGCAGCGGGGACAGGGGAGGGGAGCAGTACTTC
CASSGDRGGEQYF
>-|TRBJ2-7|-|TRBV5-1
TGCGCCAGCAGCTTGGCTTTACAGACCTACGAGCAGTACTTC
CASSLALQTYEQYF
>-|TRBJ1-4|-|TRBV30
TGTGCCTGGAGCGGACAGAGTAATGAAAAACTGTTTTTT
CAWSGQSNEKLFF
>-|TRBJ2-1|-|TRBV7-9
TGTGCCAGCAGCTTTCCCGCGGGCTATGAGCAGTTCTTC
CASSFPAGYEQFF
>few|TRBJ2-7|-|TRBV19
TGTGCCAGTAGTAGCTCCCTCAGGGGCTACGAGCAGTACTTC
CASSSSLRGYEQYF
>-|TRBJ1-4|-|TRBV5-1
TGCGCCAGCAGCCCAAGACAGCCTAATGAAAAACTGTTTTTT
CASSPRQPNEKLFF
>-|TRBJ2-1|TRBD2|TRBV5-4
TGTGCCAGCAGCGAAACTAGCGGGAACTACAATGAGCAGTTCTTC
CASSETSGNYNEQFF
>-|TRBJ2-1|-|TRBV9
TGTGCCAGCAGCAGGGAGAATTGGGCAGTGGCCTACAATGAGCAGTTCTTC
CASSRENWAVAYNEQFF
>-|TRBJ1-5|-|TRBV6-1
TGTGCCAGCAGTTCCCACTGGCAGGGCCAGCCCCAGCATTTT
CASSSHWQGQPQHF
>-|TRBJ1-5|-|TRBV2
TGTGCCAGCAGTCCAAACTGGGGGAGGGTTCAGCCCCAGCATTTT
CASSPNWGRVQPQHF
>-|TRBJ2-5|TRBD2|TRBV30
TGTGCCTGGAGTCACAGCGGGGGGCCACAAGAGACCCAGTACTTC
CAWSHSGGPQETQYF
>-|TRBJ2-4|TRBD2|TRBV5-1
TGCGCCAGCAGCTTCGGGACTAGCCAAGATCTAGCCAAAAACAGTCAGTACTTC
CASSFGTSQDLAKNSQYF
>-|TRBJ2-7|TRBD1|TRBV5-1
TGCGCCAGCAGCTCTAACCCGGGACAGGGGTCGATTTCTTACTTC
CASSSNPGQGSISYF
>-|TRBJ2-7|-|TRBV10-1
TGCGCCAGCAGTGATCTGAGTCAAAACTCCTACGAGCAGTACTTC
CASSDLSQNSYEQYF
>-|TRBJ2-5|TRBD2|TRBV11-2
TGTGCCAGCAGCTTTACTAGCGGACAAGAGACCCAGTACTTC
CASSFTSGQETQYF
>-|TRBJ1-6|-|TRBV30
TGTGCCTGGAGCCACGGAGGGACCCCGAATTCACCCCTCCACTTT
CAWSHGGTPNSPLHF
>-|TRBJ2-2|-|TRBV2
TGTGCCAGCAACGCTGCGGCGACGAACACCGGGGAGCTGTTTTTT
CASNAAATNTGELFF